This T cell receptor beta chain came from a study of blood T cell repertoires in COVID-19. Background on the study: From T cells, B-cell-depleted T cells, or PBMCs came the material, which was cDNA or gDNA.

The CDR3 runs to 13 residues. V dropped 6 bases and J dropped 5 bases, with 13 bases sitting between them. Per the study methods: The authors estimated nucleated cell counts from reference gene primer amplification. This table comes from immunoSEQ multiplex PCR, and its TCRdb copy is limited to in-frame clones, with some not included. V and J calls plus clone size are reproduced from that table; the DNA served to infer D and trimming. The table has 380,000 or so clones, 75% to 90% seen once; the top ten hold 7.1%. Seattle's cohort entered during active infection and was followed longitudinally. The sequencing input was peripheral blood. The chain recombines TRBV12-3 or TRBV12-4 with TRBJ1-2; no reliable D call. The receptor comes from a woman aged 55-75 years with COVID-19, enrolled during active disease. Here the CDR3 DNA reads TGTGCCAGCAGGGAGAGGACTGAATATGGCTACACCTTC. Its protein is CASRERTEYGYTF.